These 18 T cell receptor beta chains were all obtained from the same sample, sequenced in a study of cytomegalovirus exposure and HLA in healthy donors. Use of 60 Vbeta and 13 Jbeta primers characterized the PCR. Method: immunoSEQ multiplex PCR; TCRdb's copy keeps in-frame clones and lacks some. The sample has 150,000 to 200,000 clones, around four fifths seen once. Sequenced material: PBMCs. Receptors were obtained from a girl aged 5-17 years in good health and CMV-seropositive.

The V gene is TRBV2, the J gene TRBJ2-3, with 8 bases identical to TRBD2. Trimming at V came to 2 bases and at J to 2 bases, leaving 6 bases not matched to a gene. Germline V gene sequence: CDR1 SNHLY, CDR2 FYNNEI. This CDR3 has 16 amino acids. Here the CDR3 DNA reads TGTGCCAGCAGTGAACGGGCGGGGGGCCCCACAGATACGCAGTATTTT. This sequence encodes CASSERAGGPTDTQYF.

The CDR3 sequence: CASSVDPGGGQPQHF. CDR3 nucleotide sequence: TGTGCCAGCAGCGTAGATCCAGGGGGCGGGCAGCCCCAGCATTTT. V is TRBV9 and J is TRBJ1-5; TRBD1 agrees at 8 bases. Germline CDR1 reads SGDLS; CDR2 reads YYNGEE. The CDR3 is made up of 15 amino acids. Trimming cost V 0 bases and J 7 bases; bases outside gene matches: 6.

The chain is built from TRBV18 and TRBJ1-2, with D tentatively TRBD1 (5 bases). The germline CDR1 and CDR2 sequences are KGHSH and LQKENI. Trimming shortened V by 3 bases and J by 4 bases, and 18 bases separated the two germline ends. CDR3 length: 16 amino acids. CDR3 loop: CASSPSRRGYVYGYTF. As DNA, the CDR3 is TGTGCCAGCTCACCGAGTAGGAGGGGCTACGTCTATGGCTACACCTTC.

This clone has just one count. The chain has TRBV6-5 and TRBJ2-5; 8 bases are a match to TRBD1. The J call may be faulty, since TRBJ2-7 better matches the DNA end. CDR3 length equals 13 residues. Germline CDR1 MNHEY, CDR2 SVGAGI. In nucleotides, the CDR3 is TGTGCCAGCAGAATGACAGGGGCCTACGAGCAGTACTTC. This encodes CASRMTGAYEQYF.

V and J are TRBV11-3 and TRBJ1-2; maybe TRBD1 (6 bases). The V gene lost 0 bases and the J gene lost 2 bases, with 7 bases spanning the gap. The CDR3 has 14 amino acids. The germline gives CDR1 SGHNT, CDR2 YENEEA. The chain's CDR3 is CASSLETGNYGYTF. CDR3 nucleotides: TGTGCCAGCAGCTTAGAAACAGGGAACTATGGCTACACCTTC.

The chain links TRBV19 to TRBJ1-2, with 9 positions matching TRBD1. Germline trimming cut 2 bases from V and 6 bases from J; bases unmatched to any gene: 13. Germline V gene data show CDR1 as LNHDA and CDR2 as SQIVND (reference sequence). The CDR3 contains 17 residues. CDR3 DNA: TGTGCCAGTAGTATATTAGGACAGGGGCTTAACCGGGATGGCTACACCTTC. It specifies CASSILGQGLNRDGYTF.

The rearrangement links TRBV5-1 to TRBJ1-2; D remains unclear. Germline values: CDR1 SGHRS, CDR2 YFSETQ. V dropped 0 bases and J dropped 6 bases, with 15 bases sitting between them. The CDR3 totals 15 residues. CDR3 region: CASSLELTILDGYTF. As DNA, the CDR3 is TGCGCCAGCAGCTTGGAACTCACTATCCTAGATGGCTACACCTTC. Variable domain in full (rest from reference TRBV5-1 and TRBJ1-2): KAGVTQTPRYLIKTRGQQVTLSCSPISGHRSVSWYQQTPGQGLQFLFEYFSETQRNKGNFPGRFSGRQFSNSRSEMNVSTLELGDSALYLCASSLELTILDGYTFGSGTRLTVV.

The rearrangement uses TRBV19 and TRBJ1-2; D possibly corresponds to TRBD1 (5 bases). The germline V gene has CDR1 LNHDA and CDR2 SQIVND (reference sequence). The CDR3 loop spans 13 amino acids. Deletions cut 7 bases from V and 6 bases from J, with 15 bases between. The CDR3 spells CASKGIRVNGYTF. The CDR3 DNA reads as TGTGCCAGTAAAGGCATCAGGGTTAATGGCTACACCTTC.

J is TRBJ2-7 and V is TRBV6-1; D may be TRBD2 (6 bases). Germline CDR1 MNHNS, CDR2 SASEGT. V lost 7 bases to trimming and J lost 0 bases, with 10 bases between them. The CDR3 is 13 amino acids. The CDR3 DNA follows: TGTGCCAGCACTGGAGGGAGCTCCTACGAGCAGTACTTC. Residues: CASTGGSSYEQYF.

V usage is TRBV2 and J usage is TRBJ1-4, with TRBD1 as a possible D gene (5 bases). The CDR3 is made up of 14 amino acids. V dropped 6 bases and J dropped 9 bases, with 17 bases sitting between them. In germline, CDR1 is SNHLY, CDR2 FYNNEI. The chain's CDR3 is CASRRGRADQKLFF. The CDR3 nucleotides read TGTGCCAGCAGGCGGGGGAGGGCGGATCAAAAACTGTTTTTT.

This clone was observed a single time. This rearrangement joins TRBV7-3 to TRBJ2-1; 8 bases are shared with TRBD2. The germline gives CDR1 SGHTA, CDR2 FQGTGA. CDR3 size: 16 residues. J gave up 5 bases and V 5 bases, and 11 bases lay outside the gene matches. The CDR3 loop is CASSLDRGGRNNEQFF. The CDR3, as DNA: TGTGCCAGCAGCCTAGACCGGGGGGGTCGAAACAATGAGCAGTTCTTC.

The CDR3 sequence: CASSPGTRLFSYEQYF. Here the CDR3 DNA reads TGTGCCAGCAGCCCCGGGACTAGACTATTCTCCTACGAGCAGTACTTC. The chain is built from TRBV7-2 and TRBJ2-7; 8 nucleotides align to TRBD2. The J segment lost 0 bases and the V segment lost 5 bases, leaving 9 bases of the junction unmatched. Per the germline V gene, CDR1 is SGHTA and CDR2 is FQGNSA. The length of the CDR3 is 16 residues.

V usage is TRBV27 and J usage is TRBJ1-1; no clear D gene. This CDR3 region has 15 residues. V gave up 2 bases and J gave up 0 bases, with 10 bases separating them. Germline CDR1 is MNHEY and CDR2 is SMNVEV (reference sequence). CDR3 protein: CASSLNSRMNTEAFF. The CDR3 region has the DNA TGTGCCAGCAGTTTAAATTCGCGTATGAACACTGAAGCTTTCTTT.

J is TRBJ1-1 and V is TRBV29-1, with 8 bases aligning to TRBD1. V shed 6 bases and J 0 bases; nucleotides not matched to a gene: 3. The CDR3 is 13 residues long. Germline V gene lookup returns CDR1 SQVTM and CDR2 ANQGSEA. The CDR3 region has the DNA TGCAGCGTCCCGACAGGGGTGAACACTGAAGCTTTCTTT. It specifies CSVPTGVNTEAFF.

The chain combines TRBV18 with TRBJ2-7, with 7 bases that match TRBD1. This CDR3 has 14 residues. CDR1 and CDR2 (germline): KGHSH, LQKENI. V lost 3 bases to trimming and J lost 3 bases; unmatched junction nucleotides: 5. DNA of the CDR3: TGTGCCAGCTCACCGTCGGGACAGCTCTACGAGCAGTACTTC. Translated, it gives CASSPSGQLYEQYF.

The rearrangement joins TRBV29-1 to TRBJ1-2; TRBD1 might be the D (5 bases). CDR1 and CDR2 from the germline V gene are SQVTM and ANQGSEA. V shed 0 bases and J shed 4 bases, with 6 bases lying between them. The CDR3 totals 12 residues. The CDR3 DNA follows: TGCAGCGTTGAAGAAAGGGGCTATGGCTACACCTTC. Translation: CSVEERGYGYTF.

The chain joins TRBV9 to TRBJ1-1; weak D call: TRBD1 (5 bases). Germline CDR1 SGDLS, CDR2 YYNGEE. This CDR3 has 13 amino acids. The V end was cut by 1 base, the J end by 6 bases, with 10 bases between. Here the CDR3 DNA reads TGTGCCAGCAGCGTAAGGGGTCTATCTGAAGCTTTCTTT. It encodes CASSVRGLSEAFF.

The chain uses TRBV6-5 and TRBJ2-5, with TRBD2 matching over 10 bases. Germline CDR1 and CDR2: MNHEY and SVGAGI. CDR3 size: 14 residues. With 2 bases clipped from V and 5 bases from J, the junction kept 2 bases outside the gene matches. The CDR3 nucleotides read TGTGCCAGCAGTTACGGGACTAGCGTGGAGACCCAGTACTTC. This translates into CASSYGTSVETQYF.